These 19 T cell receptor beta chains came from one sample sequenced in a study of blood T cell repertoires in COVID-19 (TCRdb year 2020). Libraries were constructed by the immunoSEQ multiplex PCR assay. The immuneACCESS repertoire file appears here via TCRdb, limited to in-frame rearrangements. These files lack a portion of the clones; in checked studies, under half of the deficit traces to unresolved V genes, and the cause of the others is not known. The sample contains around 450,000 clones, 80% to 95% of them found a single time. Of the sample, around 0.6% is held by the ten largest clones. Sequencing was performed on PBMCs or T cells enriched from blood (not recorded which). The receptors were sampled from a man younger than 35 who had recovered from COVID-19.

This chain joins TRBV9 and TRBJ1-2, with D possibly TRBD1 on 6 matching bases. Deletions cut 0 bases from V and 4 bases from J, with 7 bases between. The CDR3 spans 13 residues. The V gene's germline CDR1 is SGDLS and CDR2 YYNGEE. The chain's CDR3 is CASSVEDSYGYTF. The CDR3 DNA sequence: TGTGCCAGCAGCGTAGAGGACAGCTATGGCTACACCTTC.

V and J are TRBV7-9 and TRBJ1-6, with 8 bases identical to TRBD1. The CDR3 spans 16 residues. Germline CDR1 reads SEHNR; CDR2 reads FQNEAQ (reference sequence). V dropped 5 bases and J dropped 8; count of bases not matched to a gene: 11. CDR3: CASSKSWDRMDSPLHF. CDR3 nucleotides: TGTGCCAGCAGCAAATCGTGGGACAGGATGGATTCACCCCTCCACTTT.

The chain is built from TRBV2 and TRBJ1-1, with D possibly being TRBD1 (6 bases). CDR1 SNHLY and CDR2 FYNNEI come from the germline V gene. Trimming took 2 bases from V and 0 from J, leaving 7 bases between them. CDR3 length: 14 residues. This CDR3 is CASSEQGLNTEAFF. CDR3 nucleotides: TGTGCCAGCAGTGAACAGGGGTTGAACACTGAAGCTTTCTTT.

The rearrangement uses TRBV27 and TRBJ1-6, with unresolved D. Germline V lookup: CDR1 MNHEY, CDR2 SMNVEV (reference sequence). This CDR3 is 13 amino acids long. Trimming removed 3 bases at V and 10 bases at J, with 10 bases between. The CDR3 spells CASSLGEGSPLHF. In DNA form, the CDR3 reads TGTGCCAGCAGTTTGGGAGAAGGCTCACCCCTCCACTTT.

V and J are TRBV6-1 and TRBJ1-5; TRBD1 might be the D (5 bases). The CDR3 has 15 amino acids. With 0 bases removed from V and 7 bases from J, the gap between germline ends came to 13 bases. Germline-derived CDR1 and CDR2 are MNHNS and SASEGT. This CDR3 reads CASSEAHGATQPQHF. The CDR3 region has the DNA TGTGCCAGCAGTGAAGCGCATGGGGCAACGCAGCCCCAGCATTTT.

This clone was detected only once. The rearrangement links TRBV6-5 to TRBJ1-2, with 8 bases fitting TRBD1. Germline V gene lookup returns CDR1 MNHEY and CDR2 SVGAGI. V shed 4 bases, J shed 4 bases, and the junction held 8 bases outside the gene matches. This CDR3 is built from 15 residues. The CDR3 bases are TGTGCCAGCAGTTCAGGGGCAGGGGGCAGCTATGGCTACACCTTC. Residues: CASSSGAGGSYGYTF.

The rearrangement uses TRBV2 and TRBJ2-1; the match to TRBD1 covers 9 bases. CDR1 and CDR2 (germline): SNHLY, FYNNEI. The CDR3 has 20 amino acids. Trimming at V came to 6 bases and at J to 5 bases, leaving 23 bases not matched to a gene. The CDR3 protein is CASSRTRQGERLIRDNEQFF. CDR3 bases: TGTGCCAGCAGCCGGACCCGACAGGGGGAGAGGCTAATACGGGACAATGAGCAGTTCTTC.

The chain uses TRBV25-1 and TRBJ2-5, with 11 bases lining up with TRBD2. Looked up from germline, CDR1 is MGHDK and CDR2 is SYGVNS. Trimming removed 8 bases from V and 5 bases from J; junction bases left unmatched: 10. This CDR3 is 15 amino acids long. The CDR3 is CASGDLAGGRETQYF. CDR3 nucleotide sequence: TGTGCCAGCGGCGATCTAGCGGGGGGACGGGAGACCCAGTACTTC.

The CDR3 sequence: CASSTALGLAVNHEQYF. For the CDR3, the DNA is TGTGCCAGTAGTACCGCCTTAGGACTAGCAGTCAACCACGAGCAGTACTTC. The chain joins TRBV19 to TRBJ2-7; 8 nucleotides match TRBD2. Germline trimming cut 4 bases from V and 5 bases from J; bases unmatched to any gene: 16. This CDR3 spans 17 amino acids. Germline CDR1 is LNHDA and CDR2 is SQIVND (reference sequence).

Notes on this clone: In the same sample, other DNA sequences code for this CDR3. The chain uses TRBV27 and TRBJ2-7; 10 nucleotides align to TRBD1. CDR1 and CDR2 from the germline V gene are MNHEY and SMNVEV (reference sequence). The J segment lost 4 bases and the V segment lost 2 bases, leaving 2 bases of the junction unmatched. The CDR3 spans 14 residues. The CDR3 DNA sequence: TGTGCCAGCAGTTTAAGGACAGGGGGTTACGAGCAGTACTTC. It translates to CASSLRTGGYEQYF.

The rearrangement uses TRBV9 and TRBJ1-3; D may be TRBD1 (5 bases). Germline V gives CDR1 SGDLS, CDR2 YYNGEE. The CDR3 contains 16 residues. Trimming took 1 base from V and 4 from J, leaving 15 bases between them. The CDR3 region has the DNA TGTGCCAGCAGCGTAAACCCAGGGCCCTCCGGAAACACCATATATTTT. Translating gives CASSVNPGPSGNTIYF.

This rearrangement joins TRBV6-1 to TRBJ1-4, with 9 bases lining up with TRBD1. Germline CDR1 and CDR2: MNHNS and SASEGT. V was pared by 4 bases and J by 2 bases, with 5 bases of the junction left unmatched. This CDR3 region has 16 residues. DNA of the CDR3: TGTGCCAGCAGTGGGGACAGGGCCCCGACTAATGAAAAACTGTTTTTT. It yields the protein CASSGDRAPTNEKLFF.

The chain recombines TRBV12-5 with TRBJ1-5, with unresolved D. This CDR3 contains 13 residues. Germline CDR1 reads LGHNT; CDR2 reads FRNRAP. V lost 7 bases and J lost 4, with 11 bases in between. Here the CDR3 DNA reads TGTGCTAGTGCGGGAGAAACTAATCAGCCCCAGCATTTT. As protein: CASAGETNQPQHF.

J is TRBJ1-1 and V is TRBV7-7; possible D gene TRBD1, 5 bases. V lost 8 bases, J lost 1 base, and 20 bases lay in between. This CDR3 contains 16 residues. Germline values: CDR1 SSHAT, CDR2 FNYEAQ (reference sequence). Written as DNA, the CDR3 is TGTGCCAGCTCCCTACTCAGGGAGGACGCGAACACTGAAGCTTTCTTT. The encoded protein is CASSLLREDANTEAFF.

The chain couples TRBV11-2 to TRBJ1-3; no clear D gene. V lost 1 base and J 2 bases, leaving 12 bases between the germline ends. The CDR3 totals 16 residues. Germline V CDR1 and CDR2: SGHAT, FQNNGV. The CDR3 DNA follows: TGTGCCAGCAGCTTAGGAGCCCACAGTGCTGGAAACACCATATATTTT. Translation gives CASSLGAHSAGNTIYF. The variable domain in full, with the rest retrieved from reference TRBV11-2 and TRBJ1-3, is EAGVAQSPRYKIIEKRQSVAFWCNPISGHATLYWYQQILGQGPKLLIQFQNNGVVDDSQLPKDRFSAERLKGVDSTLKIQPAKLEDSAVYLCASSLGAHSAGNTIYFGEGSWLTVV.

CDR3 bases: TGCGCCAGCAGTGAGTCCTACAGGGGGCAAGTCACTGAAGCTTTCTTT. Protein sequence: CASSESYRGQVTEAFF. This rearrangement joins TRBV10-1 to TRBJ1-1, with 9 bases aligning to TRBD1. Germline CDR1 and CDR2: WNHNN and SYGVQD (reference sequence). This CDR3 contains 16 residues. V lost 0 bases to trimming and J lost 4 bases; unmatched junction nucleotides: 6.

This clone was counted between two and nine times. The chain employs TRBV19 and TRBJ1-1; 10 nucleotides match TRBD1. CDR1 and CDR2 from the germline V gene are LNHDA and SQIVND (reference sequence). The CDR3 extends over 15 amino acids. Trimming removed 5 bases from V and 5 bases from J; junction bases left unmatched: 8. CDR3 sequence: CASSPQTGGKTEAFF. DNA of the CDR3: TGTGCCAGTAGTCCCCAGACAGGGGGCAAAACTGAAGCTTTCTTT.

This sequence joins TRBV15 and TRBJ2-1; weak D call: TRBD2 (6 bases). Trimming removed 0 bases at V and 5 bases at J, with 14 bases between. This CDR3 comprises 16 residues. CDR1 and CDR2 from the germline V gene are LNHNV and YYDKDF (reference sequence). The DNA for the CDR3 is TGTGCCACCAGCAGAGATCTCCCTAGCGCGAACAATGAGCAGTTCTTC. Encoded protein: CATSRDLPSANNEQFF.

The DNA of the CDR3 is TGTGCCAGCAGCTTGGGTGGAGCGGGGGGGCAGGGTACGCAGTATTTT. Its translation: CASSLGGAGGQGTQYF. V gene TRBV5-4 combines with J gene TRBJ2-3; 10 bases line up with TRBD2. The CDR3 has 16 residues. Germline CDR1 is SGHNT and CDR2 is YYREEE (reference sequence). Trimming took 0 bases from V and 8 from J; bases not matched to a gene: 9.